This is a list of T cell receptor beta chains from one sample in a study of T cell repertoires in cytomegalovirus infection. TCRdb reprocessed the reads via MiXCR and lists one record per CDR3 protein. This repertoire shows some 560,000 distinct CDR3 sequences, approximately 40% found once; its top ten account for 48%. Their antigens remain unidentified. The sequenced sample was cultured PBMCs, obtained from culture after CMV antigen stimulation. Receptors originate from a human donor in good health (CMV status not recorded). Some clones in this sample may be carry-over from other donors' samples. Each CDR3 is given with its conserved first and last residue. D genes are given only for firm matches.

D gene: -; V gene: TRBV12-3/TRBV12-4; CDR3 protein: CASSPPGVQTQYF
D gene: -; V gene: TRBV7-8; CDR3 protein: CASSLVRGTPLTF
D gene: -; V gene: TRBV28; CDR3 protein: CASTNPRSQHF
D gene: -; V gene: TRBV7-2; CDR3 protein: CASSFSQGPGPQHF
D gene: TRBD2; V gene: TRBV28; CDR3 protein: CASKAGGSSYEQYF
D gene: -; V gene: TRBV27; CDR3 protein: CASSLAGWADTQYF
D gene: TRBD2; V gene: TRBV20-1; CDR3 protein: CSAEIGRLADEQFF
D gene: -; V gene: TRBV19; CDR3 protein: CASTPTGRVKGGYTF
D gene: -; V gene: TRBV7-2; CDR3 protein: CASSLEVAAGTDTQYF
D gene: -; V gene: TRBV11-2; CDR3 protein: CASSLFAVGYNEQFF
D gene: -; V gene: TRBV7-9; CDR3 protein: CASSPGNWEKLFF
D gene: -; V gene: TRBV12-3/TRBV12-4; CDR3 protein: CASSPGQFSAEQYF
D gene: -; V gene: TRBV7-2; CDR3 protein: CASSLLSNQPQHF
D gene: -; V gene: TRBV12-5; CDR3 protein: CASGFRRGGEQFF
D gene: -; V gene: TRBV7-2; CDR3 protein: CASSLGYIRTGELFF